This T cell receptor beta chain came from a study of metastatic and nonmetastatic thyroid tumors. There were no patients who had received any treatment before thyroid surgery. TCRdb re-called the PCR reads via MiXCR. The data contain just over 15,000 clones, 34% of them singletons. Many counts were recorded for this clone. Other DNA sequences of this sample code for an identical CDR3. The CDR3 runs 14 residues. Germline V CDR1 and CDR2: LNHDA, SQIVND (reference sequence). Trimming pared 6 bases from V and 7 bases from J, leaving 16 bases between. V usage is TRBV19 and J usage is TRBJ2-1, with unresolved D. The source material was tumor tissue. This TCR derives from a male donor with papillary thyroid cancer or a benign thyroid nodule (not recorded which). Some clones in this sample may be carry-over from other donors' samples. CDR3 protein: CASRGADRQNEQFF. The CDR3 region has the DNA TGTGCCAGTAGGGGTGCGGATAGGCAAAATGAGCAGTTCTTC.